The clone carrying this T cell receptor beta chain was picked up many times. Its antigen is not identified. This specimen belongs to a study of T-cell memory formation after mild COVID-19. Study information: Among the donors, TCR clusters were largely specific to each donor. Study-wide points: Pre-infection memory already had some responding clones, implying cross-reactive memory joined.

This CDR3 spans 16 amino acids. Germline V CDR1 and CDR2: SGHTA, FQGNSA. The junction had 11 bases not matched to a gene; V was cut back by 2 bases and J by 9 bases. From 5'RACE with constant-segment primers came TCR alpha and TCR beta cDNA libraries that carried sample barcodes and UMIs. MiXCR was run by TCRdb on the 5' RACE reads, yielding one entry per CDR3 protein. This sample has 200,000 to 250,000 distinct CDR3 sequences, with over 9.5% found just once. The sequence was collected from a young man who had mild COVID-19 (a few samples of this study predate the infection). Cell type and time point are not known. The chain has TRBV7-2 and TRBJ2-1, with 9 bases fitting TRBD2. Sequenced: PBMCs or a T cell subset sorted from them (not recorded which). CDR3 sequence (DNA): TGTGCCAGCAGCTTATGGGGCGGGGGGGCAAATCTTGAGCAGTTCTTC. It codes for CASSLWGGGANLEQFF.